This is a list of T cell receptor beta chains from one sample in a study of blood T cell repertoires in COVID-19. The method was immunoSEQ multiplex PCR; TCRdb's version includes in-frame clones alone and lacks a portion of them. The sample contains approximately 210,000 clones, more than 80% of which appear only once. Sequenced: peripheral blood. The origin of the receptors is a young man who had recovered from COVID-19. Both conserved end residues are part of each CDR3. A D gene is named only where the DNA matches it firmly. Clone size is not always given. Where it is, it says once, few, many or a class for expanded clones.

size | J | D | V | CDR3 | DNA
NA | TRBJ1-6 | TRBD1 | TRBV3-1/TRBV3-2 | CASSPRDRGTSPLHF | TGTGCCAGCAGCCCTCGGGACAGGGGGACCTCACCCCTCCACTTT
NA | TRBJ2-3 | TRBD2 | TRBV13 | CASSAPGLATTDTQYF | TGTGCCAGCAGCGCGCCGGGACTAGCGACCACAGATACGCAGTATTTT
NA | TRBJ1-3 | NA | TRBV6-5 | CASTPVISGNTIYF | TGTGCCAGCACCCCAGTCATCTCTGGAAACACCATATATTTT
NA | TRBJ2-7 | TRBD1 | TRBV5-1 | CASSLTGGGGIYEQYF | TGCGCCAGCAGCTTGACAGGGGGCGGTGGGATCTACGAGCAGTACTTC
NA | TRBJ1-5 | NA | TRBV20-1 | CSASAAGASNQPQHF | TGCAGTGCTAGTGCGGCAGGGGCTAGCAATCAGCCCCAGCATTTT
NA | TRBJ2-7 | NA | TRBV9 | CASSVVGGGYEQYF | TGTGCCAGCAGCGTAGTTGGAGGAGGCTACGAGCAGTACTTC
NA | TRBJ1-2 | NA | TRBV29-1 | CSVDGAGPHGYTF | TGCAGCGTTGATGGTGCAGGGCCGCATGGCTACACCTTC
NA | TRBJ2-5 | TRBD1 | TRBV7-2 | CASSLNRGRETQYF | TGTGCCAGCAGCTTAAACAGGGGGCGGGAGACCCAGTACTTC
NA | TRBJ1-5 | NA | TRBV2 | CASGSLVGDNQPQHF | TGTGCCAGCGGTTCCCTCGTAGGGGATAATCAGCCCCAGCATTTT
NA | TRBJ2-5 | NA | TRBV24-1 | CATSDGGREETQYF | TGTGCCACCAGTGATGGGGGGCGGGAGGAGACCCAGTACTTC
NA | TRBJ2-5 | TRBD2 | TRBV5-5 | CASSPSGREETQYF | TGTGCCAGCAGCCCGTCAGGGAGGGAAGAGACCCAGTACTTC
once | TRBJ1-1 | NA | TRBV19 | CASTKLGGRGNTEAFF | TGTGCCAGTACCAAACTGGGGGGGAGAGGGAACACTGAAGCTTTCTTT
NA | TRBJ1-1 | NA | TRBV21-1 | CASSKWPQGRDTEAFF | TGTGCCAGCAGCAAATGGCCACAGGGCCGCGACACTGAAGCTTTCTTT
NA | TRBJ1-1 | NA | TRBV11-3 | CASSLFTDTEAFF | TGTGCCAGCAGCTTGTTCACGGACACTGAAGCTTTCTTT